This T cell receptor beta chain emerged from a study of T cells in Graves' hyperthyroidism and ophthalmopathy. Study-level findings and limits: Separating ophthalmopathy from stable hyperthyroidism was achieved by a 13 V-J model.

Per germline, CDR1 KGHSH and CDR2 LQKENI. V was pared by 5 bases and J by 9 bases, with 10 bases between. This CDR3 region has 11 residues. This clonotype was observed many times. What it binds is not known. The CDR3 regions of TCR beta were amplified from RNA transcripts. Researchers ran a first-round RT-PCR on the TCR CDR3 using the HTBI primer set. TCRdb itself ran the multiplex PCR reads through MiXCR, one entry per CDR3 protein. Of under 350,000 distinct CDR3 sequences listed, about 13% were seen once; the top ten hold 34%. The sequence came from a woman aged 40 to 55 with Graves' ophthalmopathy. Sequencing used blood. This rearrangement joins TRBV18 to TRBJ1-2; D is uncertain. CDR3 DNA sequence: TGTGCCAGCTCAAGCGAGGTTAGCTACACCTTC. It yields the protein CASSSEVSYTF. Together with reference TRBV18 and TRBJ1-2, the CDR3 gives the full variable domain: NAGVMQNPRHLVRRRGQEARLRCSPMKGHSHVYWYRQLPEEGLKFMVYLQKENIIDESGMPKERFSAEFPKEGPSILRIQQVVRGDSAAYFCASSSEVSYTFGSGTRLTVV.